One sample yielded the 2 T cell receptor beta chains listed below, sequenced in a study of blood T cell repertoires in COVID-19. Measured with immunoSEQ multiplex PCR; TCRdb has only the in-frame clones, and not every one. The sample lists 88,000 or so clones, 79% seen once, with 24% in the top ten. The sample was peripheral blood. The receptors here all came from a human donor in a cohort sampled during active COVID-19.

The J gene is TRBJ2-5, the V gene TRBV7-3, with D maybe TRBD1 (5 bases). Germline values: CDR1 SGHTA, CDR2 FQGTGA. The CDR3 length is 16 residues. The V end was cut by 1 base, the J end by 4 bases, with 16 bases between. The CDR3 spells CASSLNGQGKGETQYF. In DNA form, the CDR3 reads TGTGCCAGCAGCTTAAATGGACAAGGGAAGGGAGAGACCCAGTACTTC.

This clone came up once. The V call is TRBV6-6, the J call TRBJ2-2; a weak D match, TRBD2 (7 bases). The germline CDR1 and CDR2 sequences are MNHNY and SVGAGI (reference sequence). Between the trimmed V and J ends, which lost 0 bases and 1 base, there was a span of 9 bases. The CDR3 is 16 amino acids. CDR3 nucleotide sequence: TGTGCCAGCAGTTACTCGGGGGGGCTGAACACCGGGGAGCTGTTTTTT. The encoded protein is CASSYSGGLNTGELFF.